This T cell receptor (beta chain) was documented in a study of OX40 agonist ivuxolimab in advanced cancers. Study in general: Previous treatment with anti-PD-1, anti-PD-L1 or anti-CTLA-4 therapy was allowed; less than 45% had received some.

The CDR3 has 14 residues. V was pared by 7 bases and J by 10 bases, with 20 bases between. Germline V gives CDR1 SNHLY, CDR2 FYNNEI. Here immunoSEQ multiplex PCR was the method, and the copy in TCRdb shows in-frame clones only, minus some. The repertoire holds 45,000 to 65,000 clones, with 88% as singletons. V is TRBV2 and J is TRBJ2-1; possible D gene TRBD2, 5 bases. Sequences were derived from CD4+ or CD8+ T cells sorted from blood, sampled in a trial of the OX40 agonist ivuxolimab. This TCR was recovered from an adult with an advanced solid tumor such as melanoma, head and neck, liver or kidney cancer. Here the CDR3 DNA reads TGTGCCAGCAAGTCCGAAGCGGACCAATCGGAGCAGTTCTTC. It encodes CASKSEADQSEQFF.